This T cell receptor (beta chain) was sequenced in a study of cytomegalovirus exposure and HLA in healthy donors. In germline, CDR1 is MNHNS, CDR2 SASEGT. V lost 5 bases, J lost 0 bases, and 11 bases lay in between. The CDR3 contains 14 residues. This PCR relied on a set of 60 Vbeta primers and 13 Jbeta primers. The table came from immunoSEQ multiplex PCR; TCRdb's copy has only in-frame clones and leaves some out. The repertoire consists of roughly 170,000 clones, with over 80% occurring once and the leading ten covering about 4.4%. About this clone itself: Other DNA sequences within the sample encode an identical CDR3.

The receptor was derived from a woman aged 45 to 65 in good health and CMV-seropositive. What was sequenced was PBMCs. V is TRBV6-1 and J is TRBJ2-7, with D perhaps matching TRBD2 (6 bases). CDR3 amino acids: CASSPGLSSYEQYF. DNA of the CDR3: TGTGCCAGCAGTCCGGGACTTAGCTCCTACGAGCAGTACTTC.